The clone carrying this T cell receptor beta chain was seen more than once but under ten times. Trimming took off 4 bases at V and 1 base at J, with 5 bases between the two ends. This CDR3 has 13 amino acids. Germline V gives CDR1 SGHRS, CDR2 YFSETQ. Using immunoSEQ multiplex PCR, the repertoire was profiled, and TCRdb retains in-frame clones only, with some absent. Among under 75,000 clones listed, approximately 83% were seen once. These data come from a study of technical replicates of blood from a handful of donors. V usage is TRBV5-1 and J usage is TRBJ2-2; no clear D. Sequencing was done on a sample of PBMCs. The receptor was isolated from a human donor in good health. Some clones in this sample may be carry-over from other donors' samples. Written as DNA, the CDR3 is TGCGCCAGCAGCCCAGAGAACACCGGGGAGCTGTTTTTT. This encodes CASSPENTGELFF.